Reported below is one T cell receptor beta chain. Its target is unknown. Use of 60 Vbeta and 13 Jbeta primers characterized the PCR. Methods used by the authors: Tens of millions of unique TCR beta chains, 8.5 million to 14 million shared, were counted in a later analysis. Clones were sequenced by immunoSEQ multiplex PCR, and TCRdb holds only the in-frame ones, with some missing. V and J calls and clone size follow that table, whereas D and trimming were derived from the DNA. The sample consists of fewer than 250,000 clones, approximately 80% of them appearing once. The sample belongs to a study of cytomegalovirus exposure and HLA in healthy donors. Study-wide results and limits: Three chains linked to CMV were shown in vitro to be specific for CMV antigens. The authors excluded some V segments, including TRBV6-2 and TRBV6-3, as indistinguishable.

After removal of 5 bases from V and 8 bases from J, the junction contained 12 bases not matched to a gene. The germline gives CDR1 SGHTA, CDR2 FQGNSA. This CDR3 contains 15 residues. The clonotype was recovered from a woman aged 40 to 49 in good health and CMV-seronegative. This chain links TRBV7-2 with TRBJ2-1; 7 bases map to TRBD2. The sequenced sample was PBMCs. The CDR3 DNA is TGTGCCAGCAGCGATACCGGGACGGGGGGTGATGAGCAGTTCTTC. Protein sequence: CASSDTGTGGDEQFF.